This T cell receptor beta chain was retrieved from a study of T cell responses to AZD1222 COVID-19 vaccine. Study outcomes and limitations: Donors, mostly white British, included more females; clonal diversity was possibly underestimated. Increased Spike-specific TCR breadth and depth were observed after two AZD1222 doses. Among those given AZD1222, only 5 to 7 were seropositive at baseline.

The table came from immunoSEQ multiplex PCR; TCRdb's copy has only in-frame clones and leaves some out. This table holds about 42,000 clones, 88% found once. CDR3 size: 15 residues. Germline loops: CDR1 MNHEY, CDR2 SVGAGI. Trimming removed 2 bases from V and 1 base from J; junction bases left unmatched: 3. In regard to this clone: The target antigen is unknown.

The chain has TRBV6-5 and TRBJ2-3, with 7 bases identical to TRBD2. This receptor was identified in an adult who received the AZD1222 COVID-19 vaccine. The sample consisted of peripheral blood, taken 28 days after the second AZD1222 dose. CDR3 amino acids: CASSYRAGGTDTQYF. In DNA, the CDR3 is TGTGCCAGCAGTTACCGGGCGGGGGGCACAGATACGCAGTATTTT.